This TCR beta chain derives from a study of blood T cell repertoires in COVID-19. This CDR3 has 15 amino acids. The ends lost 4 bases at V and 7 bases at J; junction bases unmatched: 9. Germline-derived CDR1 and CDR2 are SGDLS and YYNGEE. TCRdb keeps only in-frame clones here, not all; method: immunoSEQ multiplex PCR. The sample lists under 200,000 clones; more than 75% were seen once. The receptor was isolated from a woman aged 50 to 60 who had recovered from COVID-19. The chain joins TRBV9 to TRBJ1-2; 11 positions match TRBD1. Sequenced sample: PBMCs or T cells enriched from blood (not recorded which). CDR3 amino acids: CASSPPGQGVVGYTF. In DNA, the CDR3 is TGTGCCAGCAGCCCCCCGGGACAGGGGGTTGTTGGCTACACCTTC. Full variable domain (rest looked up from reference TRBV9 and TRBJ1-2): DSGVTQTPKHLITATGQRVTLRCSPRSGDLSVYWYQQSLDQGLQFLIQYYNGEERAKGNILERFSAQQFPDLHSELNLSSLELGDSALYFCASSPPGQGVVGYTFGSGTRLTVV.